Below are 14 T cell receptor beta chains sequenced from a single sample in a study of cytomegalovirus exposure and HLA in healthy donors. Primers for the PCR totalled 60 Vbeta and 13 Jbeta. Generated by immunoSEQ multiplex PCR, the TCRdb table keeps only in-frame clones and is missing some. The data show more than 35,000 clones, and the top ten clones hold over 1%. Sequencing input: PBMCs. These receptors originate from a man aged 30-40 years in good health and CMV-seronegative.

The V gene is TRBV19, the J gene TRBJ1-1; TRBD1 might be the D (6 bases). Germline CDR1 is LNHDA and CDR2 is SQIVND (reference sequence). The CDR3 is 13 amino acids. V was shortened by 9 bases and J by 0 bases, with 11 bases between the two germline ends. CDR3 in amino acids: CASSTGLNTEAFF. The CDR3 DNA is TGTGCCAGCTCCACAGGGTTGAACACTGAAGCTTTCTTT.

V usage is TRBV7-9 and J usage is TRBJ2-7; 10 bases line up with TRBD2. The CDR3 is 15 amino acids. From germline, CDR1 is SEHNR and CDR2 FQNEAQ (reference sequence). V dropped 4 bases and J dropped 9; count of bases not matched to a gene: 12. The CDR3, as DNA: TGTGCCAGCAGCTCTAGCGGGAGATATGTATCTGGGCAGTACTTC. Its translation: CASSSSGRYVSGQYF. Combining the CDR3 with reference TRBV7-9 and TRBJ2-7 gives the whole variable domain DTGVSQNPRHKITKRGQNVTFRCDPISEHNRLYWYRQTLGQGPEFLTYFQNEAQLEKSRLLSDRFSAERPKGSFSTLEIQRTEQGDSAMYLCASSSSGRYVSGQYFGPGTRLTVT.

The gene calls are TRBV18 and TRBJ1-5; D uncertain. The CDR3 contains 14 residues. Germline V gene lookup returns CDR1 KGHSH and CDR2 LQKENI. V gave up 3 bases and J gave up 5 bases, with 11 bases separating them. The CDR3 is CASSPSRGDQPQHF. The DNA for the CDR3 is TGTGCCAGCTCACCCTCCCGGGGTGATCAGCCCCAGCATTTT.

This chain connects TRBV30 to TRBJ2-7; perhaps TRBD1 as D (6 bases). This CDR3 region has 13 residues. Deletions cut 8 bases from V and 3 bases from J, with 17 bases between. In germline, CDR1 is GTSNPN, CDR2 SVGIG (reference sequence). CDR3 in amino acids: CAVERPGVYEQYF. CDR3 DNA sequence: TGTGCCGTGGAAAGGCCAGGGGTCTACGAGCAGTACTTC.

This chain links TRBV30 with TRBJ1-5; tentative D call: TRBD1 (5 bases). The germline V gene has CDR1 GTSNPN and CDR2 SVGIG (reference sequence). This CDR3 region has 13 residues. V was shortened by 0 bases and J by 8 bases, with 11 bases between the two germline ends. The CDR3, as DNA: TGTGCCTGGAGTGTTGACCAGGGTGAGCCCCAGCATTTT. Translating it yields CAWSVDQGEPQHF.

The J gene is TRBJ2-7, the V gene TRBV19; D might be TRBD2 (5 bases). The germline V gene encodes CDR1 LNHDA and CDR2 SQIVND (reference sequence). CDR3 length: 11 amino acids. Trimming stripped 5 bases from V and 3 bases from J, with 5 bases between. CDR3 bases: TGTGCCAGTAGTCGGGGCTACGAGCAGTACTTC. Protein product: CASSRGYEQYF.

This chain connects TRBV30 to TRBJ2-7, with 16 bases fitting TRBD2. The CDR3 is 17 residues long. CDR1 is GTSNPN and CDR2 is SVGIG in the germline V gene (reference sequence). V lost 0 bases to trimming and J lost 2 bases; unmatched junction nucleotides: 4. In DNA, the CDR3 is TGTGCCTGGAGTGTCCCGGGACTAGCGGGAGGGACCTACGAGCAGTACTTC. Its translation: CAWSVPGLAGGTYEQYF. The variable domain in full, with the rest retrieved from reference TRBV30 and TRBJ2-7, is SQTIHQWPATLVQPVGSPLSLECTVEGTSNPNLYWYRQAAGRGLQLLFYSVGIGQISSEVPQNLSASRPQDRQFILSSKKLLLSDSGFYLCAWSVPGLAGGTYEQYFGPGTRLTVT.

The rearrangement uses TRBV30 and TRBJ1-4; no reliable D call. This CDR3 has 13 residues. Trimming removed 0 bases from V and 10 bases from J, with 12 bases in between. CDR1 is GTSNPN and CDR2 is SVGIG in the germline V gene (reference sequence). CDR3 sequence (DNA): TGTGCCTGGAGTGTACACCCGACATTAAAACTGTTTTTT. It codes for CAWSVHPTLKLFF.

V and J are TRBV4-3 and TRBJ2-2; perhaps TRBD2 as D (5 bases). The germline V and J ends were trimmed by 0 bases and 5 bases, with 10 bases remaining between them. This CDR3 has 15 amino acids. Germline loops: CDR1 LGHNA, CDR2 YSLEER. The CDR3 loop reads CASSQEQSGTGELFF. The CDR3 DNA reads TGCGCCAGCAGCCAAGAGCAGTCGGGAACCGGGGAGCTGTTTTTT.

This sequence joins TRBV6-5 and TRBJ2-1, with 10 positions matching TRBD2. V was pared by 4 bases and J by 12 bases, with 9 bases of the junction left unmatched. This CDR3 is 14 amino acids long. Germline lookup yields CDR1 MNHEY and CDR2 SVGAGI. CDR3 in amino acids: CASSSGTSDKRQFF. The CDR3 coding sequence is TGTGCCAGCAGTTCCGGGACTAGCGATAAGAGGCAGTTCTTC.

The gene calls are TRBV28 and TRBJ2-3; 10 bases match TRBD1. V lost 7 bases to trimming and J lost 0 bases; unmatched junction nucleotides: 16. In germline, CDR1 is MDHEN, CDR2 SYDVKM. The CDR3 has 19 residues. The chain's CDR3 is CASNRRDRGLRFSTDTQYF. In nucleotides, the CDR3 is TGTGCCAGCAATCGCCGGGACAGGGGATTAAGGTTTAGCACAGATACGCAGTATTTT.

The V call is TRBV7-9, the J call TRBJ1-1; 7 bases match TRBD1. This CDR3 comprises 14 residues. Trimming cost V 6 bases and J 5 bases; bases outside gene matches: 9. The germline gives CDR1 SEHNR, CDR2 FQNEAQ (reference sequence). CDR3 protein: CASRPDRDRTEAFF. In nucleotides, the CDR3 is TGTGCCAGCAGGCCAGACAGGGATCGGACTGAAGCTTTCTTT.

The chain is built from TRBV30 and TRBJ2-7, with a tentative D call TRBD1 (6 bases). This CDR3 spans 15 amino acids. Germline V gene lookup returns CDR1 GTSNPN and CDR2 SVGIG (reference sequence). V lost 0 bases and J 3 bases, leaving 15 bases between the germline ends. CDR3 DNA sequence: TGTGCCTGGAGTGTACCGGGGACACTATTCTACGAGCAGTACTTC. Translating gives CAWSVPGTLFYEQYF.

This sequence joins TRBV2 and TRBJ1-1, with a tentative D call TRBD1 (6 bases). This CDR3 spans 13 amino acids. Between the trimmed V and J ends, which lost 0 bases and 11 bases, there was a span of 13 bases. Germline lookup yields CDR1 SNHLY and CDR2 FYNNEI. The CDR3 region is CASSEAGDRRAFF. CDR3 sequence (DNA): TGTGCCAGCAGTGAAGCGGGAGACAGGAGGGCTTTCTTT.